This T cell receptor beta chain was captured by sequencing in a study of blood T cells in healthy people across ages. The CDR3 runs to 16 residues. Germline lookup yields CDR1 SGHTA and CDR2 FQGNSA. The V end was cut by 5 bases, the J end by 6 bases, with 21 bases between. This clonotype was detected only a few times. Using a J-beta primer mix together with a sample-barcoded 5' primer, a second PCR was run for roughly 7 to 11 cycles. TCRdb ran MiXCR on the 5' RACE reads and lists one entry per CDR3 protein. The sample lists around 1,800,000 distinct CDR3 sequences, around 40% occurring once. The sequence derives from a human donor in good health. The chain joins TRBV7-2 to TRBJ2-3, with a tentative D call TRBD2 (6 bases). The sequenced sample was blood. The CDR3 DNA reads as TGTGCCAGCAGCCCCGGTGGGGCGGGGCGCCGGGATACGCAGTATTTT. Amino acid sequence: CASSPGGAGRRDTQYF.